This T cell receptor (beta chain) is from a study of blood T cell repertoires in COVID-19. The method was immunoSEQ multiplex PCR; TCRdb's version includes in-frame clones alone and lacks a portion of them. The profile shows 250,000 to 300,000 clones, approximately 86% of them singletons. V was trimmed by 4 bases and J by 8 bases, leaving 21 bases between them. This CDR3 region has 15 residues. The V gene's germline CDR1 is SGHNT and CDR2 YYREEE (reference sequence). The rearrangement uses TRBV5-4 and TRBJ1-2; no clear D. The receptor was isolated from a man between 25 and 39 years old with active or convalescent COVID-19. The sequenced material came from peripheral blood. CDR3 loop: CASSVRHRLGGGYTF. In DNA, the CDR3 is TGTGCCAGCAGCGTACGACACCGGTTGGGTGGAGGCTACACCTTC.